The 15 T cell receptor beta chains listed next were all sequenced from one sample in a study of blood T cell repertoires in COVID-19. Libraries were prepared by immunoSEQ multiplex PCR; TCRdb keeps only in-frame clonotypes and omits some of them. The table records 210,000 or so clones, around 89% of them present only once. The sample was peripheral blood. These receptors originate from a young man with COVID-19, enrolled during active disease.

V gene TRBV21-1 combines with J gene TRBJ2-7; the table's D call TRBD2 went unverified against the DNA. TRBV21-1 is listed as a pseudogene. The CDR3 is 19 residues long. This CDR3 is CASIILAGGLFGPADEQYF. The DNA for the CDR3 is TGTGCCAGCATCATACTAGCGGGAGGTTTATTTGGGCCCGCGGATGAGCAGTACTTC.

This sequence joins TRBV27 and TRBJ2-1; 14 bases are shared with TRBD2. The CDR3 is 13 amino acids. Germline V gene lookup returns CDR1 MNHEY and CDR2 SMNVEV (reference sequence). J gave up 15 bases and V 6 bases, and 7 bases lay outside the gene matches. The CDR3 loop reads CASRQTSGGAAFF. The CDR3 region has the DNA TGTGCCAGCAGACAGACTAGCGGGGGGGCCGCGTTCTTC.

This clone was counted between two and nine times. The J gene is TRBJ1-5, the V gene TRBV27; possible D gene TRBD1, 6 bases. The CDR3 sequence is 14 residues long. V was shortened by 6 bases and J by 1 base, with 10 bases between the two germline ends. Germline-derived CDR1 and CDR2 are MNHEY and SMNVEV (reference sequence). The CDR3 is CASSFGQSNQPQHF. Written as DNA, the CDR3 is TGTGCCAGCAGCTTCGGACAGAGCAATCAGCCCCAGCATTTT.

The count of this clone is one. The CDR3 DNA sequence: TGTGCCAGCAGCTCAACCGGGACAGGAAAACGATACAATCAGCCCCAGCATTTT. Amino acids: CASSSTGTGKRYNQPQHF. The V call is TRBV5-6, the J call TRBJ1-5, with 8 positions matching TRBD1. Germline V gene sequence: CDR1 SGHDT, CDR2 YYEEEE. CDR3 length: 18 residues. The junction had 14 bases not matched to a gene; V was cut back by 3 bases and J by 3 bases.

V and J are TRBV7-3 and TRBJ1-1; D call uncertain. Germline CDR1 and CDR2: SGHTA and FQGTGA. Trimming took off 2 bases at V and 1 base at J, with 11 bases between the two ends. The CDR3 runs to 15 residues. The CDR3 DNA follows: TGTGCCAGCAGCTTAGAGGCCCTACGGAACACTGAAGCTTTCTTT. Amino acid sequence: CASSLEALRNTEAFF. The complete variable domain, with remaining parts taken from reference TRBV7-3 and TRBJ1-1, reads GAGVSQTPSNKVTEKGKYVELRCDPISGHTALYWYRQSLGQGPEFLIYFQGTGAADDSGLPNDRFFAVRPEGSVSTLKIQRTERGDSAVYLCASSLEALRNTEAFFGQGTRLTVV.

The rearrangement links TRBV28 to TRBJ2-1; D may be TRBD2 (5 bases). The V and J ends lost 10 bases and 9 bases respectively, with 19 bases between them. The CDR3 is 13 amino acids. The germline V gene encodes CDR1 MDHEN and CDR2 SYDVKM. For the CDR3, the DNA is TGTGCCACCTCTTCGGGCGGACGGGGTGAGCAGTTCTTC. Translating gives CATSSGGRGEQFF.

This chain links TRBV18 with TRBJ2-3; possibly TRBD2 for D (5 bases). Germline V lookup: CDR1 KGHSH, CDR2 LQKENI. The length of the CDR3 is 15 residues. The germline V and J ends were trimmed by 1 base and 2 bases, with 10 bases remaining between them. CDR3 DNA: TGTGCCAGCTCACCACTCGCCGACTACACAGATACGCAGTATTTT. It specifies CASSPLADYTDTQYF.

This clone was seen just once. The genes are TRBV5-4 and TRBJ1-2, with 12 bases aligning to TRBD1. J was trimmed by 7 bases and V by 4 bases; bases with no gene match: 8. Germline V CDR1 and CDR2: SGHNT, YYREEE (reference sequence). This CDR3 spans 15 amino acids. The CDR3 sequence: CASSPPGQGARGYTF. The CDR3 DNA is TGTGCCAGCAGCCCCCCGGGACAGGGGGCGCGTGGCTACACCTTC.

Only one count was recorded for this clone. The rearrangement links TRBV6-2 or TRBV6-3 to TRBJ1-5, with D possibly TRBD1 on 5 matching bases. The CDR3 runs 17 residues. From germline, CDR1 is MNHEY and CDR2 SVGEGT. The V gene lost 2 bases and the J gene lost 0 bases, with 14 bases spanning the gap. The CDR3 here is CASSYDGEGNSNQPQHF. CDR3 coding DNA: TGTGCCAGCAGTTACGATGGGGAGGGGAATAGCAATCAGCCCCAGCATTTT.

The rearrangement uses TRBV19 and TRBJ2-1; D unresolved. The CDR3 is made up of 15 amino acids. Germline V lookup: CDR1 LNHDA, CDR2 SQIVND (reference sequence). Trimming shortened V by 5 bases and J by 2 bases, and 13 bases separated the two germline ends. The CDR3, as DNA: TGTGCCAGTAGTCTTTCGCCAGGTACCTACAATGAGCAGTTCTTC. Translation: CASSLSPGTYNEQFF.

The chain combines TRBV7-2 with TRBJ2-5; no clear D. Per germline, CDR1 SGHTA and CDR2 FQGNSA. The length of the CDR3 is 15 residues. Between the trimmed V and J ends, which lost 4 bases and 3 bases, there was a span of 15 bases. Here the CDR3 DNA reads TGTGCCAGCAGCTCCCCACTAATGCTCAAAGAGACCCAGTACTTC. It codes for CASSSPLMLKETQYF.

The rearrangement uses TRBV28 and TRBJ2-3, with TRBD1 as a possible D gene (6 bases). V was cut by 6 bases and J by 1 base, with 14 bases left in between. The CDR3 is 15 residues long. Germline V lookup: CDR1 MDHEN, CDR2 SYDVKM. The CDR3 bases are TGTGCCAGCAGATCCCCAGGGGTGGGCACAGATACGCAGTATTTT. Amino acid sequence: CASRSPGVGTDTQYF.

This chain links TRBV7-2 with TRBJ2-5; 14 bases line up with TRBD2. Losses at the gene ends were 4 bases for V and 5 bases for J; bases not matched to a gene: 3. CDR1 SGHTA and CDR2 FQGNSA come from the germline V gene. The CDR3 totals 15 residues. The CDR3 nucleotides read TGTGCCAGCAGCTCGGGGACTAGCGGGGGTGAGACCCAGTACTTC. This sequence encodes CASSSGTSGGETQYF.

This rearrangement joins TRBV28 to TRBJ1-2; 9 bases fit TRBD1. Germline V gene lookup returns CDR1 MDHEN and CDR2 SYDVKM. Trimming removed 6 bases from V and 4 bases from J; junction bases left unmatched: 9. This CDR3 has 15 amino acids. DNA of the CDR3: TGTGCCAGCAGACGACAGGGGGGTTACTTCTATGGCTACACCTTC. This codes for CASRRQGGYFYGYTF.

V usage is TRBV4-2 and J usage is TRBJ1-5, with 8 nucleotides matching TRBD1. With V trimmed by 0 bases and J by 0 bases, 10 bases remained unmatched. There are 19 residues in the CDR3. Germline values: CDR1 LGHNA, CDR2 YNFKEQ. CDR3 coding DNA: TGTGCCAGCAGCCAAGATCTCCCGGGACAGGCCGATAGCAATCAGCCCCAGCATTTT. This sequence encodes CASSQDLPGQADSNQPQHF.